This T cell receptor (beta chain) is from a study of T cells in Graves' hyperthyroidism and ophthalmopathy. Clinicians diagnosed patients from clinical symptoms, serum thyroxine and TRAb, thyroid ultrasound and orbital computed tomography. Using RNA transcripts as the source, TCR beta CDR3 regions were amplified. When the TCR CDR3 underwent first-round RT-PCR, the HTBI primer set was used. TCRdb reprocessed the multiplex PCR reads with MiXCR, giving one entry per CDR3 protein. The repertoire consists of 470,000 or so distinct CDR3 sequences, with roughly 20% occurring once and the leading ten covering around a quarter. Germline V lookup: CDR1 SGHTA, CDR2 FQGNSA. The CDR3 is 12 amino acids. Trimming left V 6 bases short and J 9 bases short, with 11 bases between.

The gene calls are TRBV7-2 and TRBJ2-2; D gene ambiguous. The sequence was collected from a man between 18 and 29 years old with Graves' hyperthyroidism. Sequenced sample: blood. CDR3 region: CASRQVVRELFF. CDR3 DNA sequence: TGTGCCAGCAGACAAGTAGTCCGGGAGCTGTTTTTT.